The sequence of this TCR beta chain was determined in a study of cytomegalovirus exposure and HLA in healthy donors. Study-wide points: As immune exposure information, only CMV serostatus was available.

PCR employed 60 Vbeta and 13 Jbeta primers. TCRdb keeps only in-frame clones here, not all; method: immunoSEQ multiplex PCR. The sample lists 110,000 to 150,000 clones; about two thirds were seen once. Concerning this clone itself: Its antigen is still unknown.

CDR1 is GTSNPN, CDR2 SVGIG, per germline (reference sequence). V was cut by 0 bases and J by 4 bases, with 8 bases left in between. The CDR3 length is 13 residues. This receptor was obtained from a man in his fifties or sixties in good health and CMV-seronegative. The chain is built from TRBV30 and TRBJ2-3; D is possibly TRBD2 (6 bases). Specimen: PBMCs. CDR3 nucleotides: TGTGCCTGGAGTGTGGGACTTGCAGATACGCAGTATTTT. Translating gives CAWSVGLADTQYF.